Sequencing of this TCR beta chain was carried out in a study of blood T cell repertoires in COVID-19. Trimming cost V 5 bases and J 4 bases, with 15 bases left between them. The CDR3 covers 15 residues. The germline V gene encodes CDR1 SGHTS and CDR2 YDEGEE. TCRdb's copy holds only in-frame clones and misses some; the assay was immunoSEQ multiplex PCR. This table has about 140,000 clones, approximately 84% appearing once. The chain has TRBV5-8 and TRBJ2-2; D unclear. The sample was peripheral blood. The TCR was taken from a woman of 80 years or more in a cohort sampled during active or convalescent COVID-19. CDR3 amino acids: CASSRNNIATGELFF. As DNA, the CDR3 is TGTGCCAGCAGTCGTAACAATATCGCCACCGGGGAGCTGTTTTTT.